A selection of T cell receptor beta chains follows, all from one sample in a study of blood T cell repertoires in COVID-19. Libraries were prepared by immunoSEQ multiplex PCR; TCRdb keeps only in-frame clonotypes and omits some of them. The sample lists about 85,000 clones, approximately 90% occurring once. The sequencing input was peripheral blood. The receptor source for this set is a man in his 60s with acute or convalescent COVID-19. The CDR3 runs from the conserved cysteine through the conserved F or W. D genes are given only for firm matches. Only part of the rows carry a size: once, few, many, or a class if the clone is expanded.

clone size: .
J gene: TRBJ1-1
V gene: TRBV25-1
D gene: TRBD1
CDR3 DNA: TGTGCCAGCAGACAGGGGGCGAGGACTGAAGCTTTCTTT
CDR3 protein: CASRQGARTEAFF

clone size: .
J gene: TRBJ1-5
V gene: TRBV6-2/TRBV6-3
D gene: .
CDR3 DNA: TGTGCCAGCAGTTCACAGGGTGGGGATCAGCCCCAGCATTTT
CDR3 protein: CASSSQGGDQPQHF

clone size: .
J gene: TRBJ1-6
V gene: TRBV6-6
D gene: TRBD1
CDR3 DNA: TGTGCCAGCAGTCTACGGACAGGAGCTAGCTCCTATAATTCACCCCTCCACTTT
CDR3 protein: CASSLRTGASSYNSPLHF

clone size: few
J gene: TRBJ1-5
V gene: TRBV6-2/TRBV6-3
D gene: .
CDR3 DNA: TGTGCCAGCAGTTACTCTGGGGGCGGTCAGCCCCAGCATTTT
CDR3 protein: CASSYSGGGQPQHF

clone size: once
J gene: TRBJ2-5
V gene: TRBV15
D gene: TRBD1
CDR3 DNA: TGTGCCACCAGCCCCAACCTGGGACAGGGACAAGAGACCCAGTACTTC
CDR3 protein: CATSPNLGQGQETQYF

clone size: .
J gene: TRBJ2-1
V gene: TRBV5-1
D gene: TRBD2
CDR3 DNA: TGCGCCAGCAGCTCAGGGACTAGCGGATACAATGAGCAGTTCTTC
CDR3 protein: CASSSGTSGYNEQFF

clone size: few
J gene: TRBJ1-1
V gene: TRBV27
D gene: TRBD1
CDR3 DNA: TGTGCCAGCACCCTAGACAGGGCGGGGAGGTCTGAAGCTTTCTTT
CDR3 protein: CASTLDRAGRSEAFF

clone size: .
J gene: TRBJ1-2
V gene: TRBV18
D gene: .
CDR3 DNA: TGTGCCAGCTCACCAGTTCCTTCCGTGTATGGCTACACCTTC
CDR3 protein: CASSPVPSVYGYTF

clone size: few
J gene: TRBJ1-2
V gene: TRBV19
D gene: TRBD1
CDR3 DNA: TGTGCCAGTAGTCCAGGACAGGGGGCCTACTATGGCTACACCTTC
CDR3 protein: CASSPGQGAYYGYTF

clone size: .
J gene: TRBJ2-2
V gene: TRBV9
D gene: .
CDR3 DNA: TGTGCCAGCAGCGTAGATTTTTCGGCCGGGGAGCTGTTTTTT
CDR3 protein: CASSVDFSAGELFF

clone size: .
J gene: TRBJ2-1
V gene: TRBV5-1
D gene: .
CDR3 DNA: TGCGCCAGCAGCTTGACGACAGCCCGCAATGAGCAGTTCTTC
CDR3 protein: CASSLTTARNEQFF

clone size: .
J gene: TRBJ1-3
V gene: TRBV19
D gene: TRBD1
CDR3 DNA: TGTGCCAGTAGTGGACAGGTCGGGCCCTCTGGAAACACCATATATTTT
CDR3 protein: CASSGQVGPSGNTIYF

clone size: .
J gene: TRBJ1-2
V gene: TRBV7-2
D gene: .
CDR3 DNA: TGTGCCAGCAGCTTAGCCGCACAGACCCCCAGTGGCTACACCTTC
CDR3 protein: CASSLAAQTPSGYTF

clone size: few
J gene: TRBJ1-6
V gene: TRBV19
D gene: .
CDR3 DNA: TGTGCCAGTAGTATACAGGGTTATTCTTCACCCCTCCACTTT
CDR3 protein: CASSIQGYSSPLHF

clone size: .
J gene: TRBJ1-4
V gene: TRBV30
D gene: .
CDR3 DNA: TGTGCCTGGAGTGTACCGGAGGTAGGAGAAAAACTGTTTTTT
CDR3 protein: CAWSVPEVGEKLFF

clone size: few
J gene: TRBJ2-1
V gene: TRBV27
D gene: .
CDR3 DNA: TGTGCCAGCAGCCAAAGGGGGACAAGGAATGAGCAGTTCTTC
CDR3 protein: CASSQRGTRNEQFF

clone size: .
J gene: TRBJ1-3
V gene: TRBV18
D gene: .
CDR3 DNA: TGTGCCAGCTCACCTCCGAACCTTCGGACAGCAACCTCTGGAAACACCATATATTTT
CDR3 protein: CASSPPNLRTATSGNTIYF

clone size: .
J gene: TRBJ2-2
V gene: TRBV15
D gene: .
CDR3 DNA: TGTGCCACCAGCAGAGATAGCAGGGGCACCGGGGAGCTGTTTTTT
CDR3 protein: CATSRDSRGTGELFF

clone size: .
J gene: TRBJ1-4
V gene: TRBV14
D gene: .
CDR3 DNA: TGTGCCAGCAGCCCAGACAGAGGGAGGATTAATGAAAAACTGTTTTTT
CDR3 protein: CASSPDRGRINEKLFF

clone size: .
J gene: TRBJ2-5
V gene: TRBV15
D gene: .
CDR3 DNA: TGTGCCACCAGCAGAGACAGGGCAGGGGAGACCCAGTACTTC
CDR3 protein: CATSRDRAGETQYF

clone size: few
J gene: TRBJ1-6
V gene: TRBV4-3
D gene: .
CDR3 DNA: TGCGCCAGCAGCCAAGATCTTACAGGGTATAATTCACCCCTCCACTTT
CDR3 protein: CASSQDLTGYNSPLHF

clone size: .
J gene: TRBJ1-1
V gene: TRBV7-2
D gene: .
CDR3 DNA: TGTGCCAGCAGCTTCCAGGGCATGTTGAACACTGAAGCTTTCTTT
CDR3 protein: CASSFQGMLNTEAFF

clone size: .
J gene: TRBJ2-3
V gene: TRBV13
D gene: .
CDR3 DNA: TGTGCCAGCAGCTTTCTGGGGGCTAGCACAGATACGCAGTATTTT
CDR3 protein: CASSFLGASTDTQYF

clone size: .
J gene: TRBJ1-2
V gene: TRBV6-6
D gene: TRBD1
CDR3 DNA: TGTGCCAGCAAAAGACAGGGGGCAGCCTATGGCTACACCTTC
CDR3 protein: CASKRQGAAYGYTF

clone size: few
J gene: TRBJ1-1
V gene: TRBV18
D gene: TRBD1
CDR3 DNA: TGTGCCAGCTCACCCCCAGGGGGGAACACTGAAGCTTTCTTT
CDR3 protein: CASSPPGGNTEAFF

clone size: .
J gene: TRBJ2-3
V gene: TRBV7-8
D gene: TRBD2
CDR3 DNA: TGTGCCAGCAGTCGTTGGTCCGGGACTACGAGCACAGATACGCAGTATTTT
CDR3 protein: CASSRWSGTTSTDTQYF

clone size: once
J gene: TRBJ1-2
V gene: TRBV27
D gene: TRBD1
CDR3 DNA: TGTGCCAGCAGACCGACAGGGAATCGGAGTCGAGGAGGCTACACCTTC
CDR3 protein: CASRPTGNRSRGGYTF

clone size: .
J gene: TRBJ1-1
V gene: TRBV25-1
D gene: .
CDR3 DNA: TGTGCCAGCAGTGTGACAGGCATGAACACTGAAGCTTTCTTT
CDR3 protein: CASSVTGMNTEAFF

clone size: .
J gene: TRBJ1-1
V gene: TRBV4-1
D gene: TRBD1
CDR3 DNA: TGCGCCAGCAGCCGCGGGACAGGGGGCCTGGACACTGAAGCTTTCTTT
CDR3 protein: CASSRGTGGLDTEAFF

clone size: once
J gene: TRBJ1-2
V gene: TRBV7-9
D gene: TRBD1
CDR3 DNA: TGTGCCAGCAGCTTGTTCCCCGGACAGGACGGAACTTATGGCTACACCTTC
CDR3 protein: CASSLFPGQDGTYGYTF

clone size: .
J gene: TRBJ2-7
V gene: TRBV5-8
D gene: .
CDR3 DNA: TGTGCCAGCAGCTTGGACGGGGCCTACGAGCAGTACTTC
CDR3 protein: CASSLDGAYEQYF

clone size: .
J gene: TRBJ1-6
V gene: TRBV6-2/TRBV6-3
D gene: TRBD1
CDR3 DNA: TGTGCCAGCAGCCCTCATAAACAGGGGGCGAGTTCACCCCTCCACTTT
CDR3 protein: CASSPHKQGASSPLHF

clone size: .
J gene: TRBJ1-5
V gene: TRBV27
D gene: .
CDR3 DNA: TGTGCCAGCAGTCCCAACGGTGAGCCCCAGCATTTT
CDR3 protein: CASSPNGEPQHF

clone size: .
J gene: TRBJ1-2
V gene: TRBV19
D gene: TRBD1
CDR3 DNA: TGTGCCAGTAGTATAGCGAGGGACAGGGGGCCACGGAGCTATGGCTACACCTTC
CDR3 protein: CASSIARDRGPRSYGYTF

clone size: .
J gene: TRBJ1-1
V gene: TRBV6-6
D gene: TRBD1
CDR3 DNA: TGTGCCAGCAGCCCTAACGACAGGGCCAACACTGAAGCTTTCTTT
CDR3 protein: CASSPNDRANTEAFF

clone size: .
J gene: TRBJ2-7
V gene: TRBV5-1
D gene: TRBD1
CDR3 DNA: TGCGCCAGCAGCGCCGGACAGGGACACGAGCAGTACTTC
CDR3 protein: CASSAGQGHEQYF

clone size: .
J gene: TRBJ1-4
V gene: TRBV7-2
D gene: TRBD1
CDR3 DNA: TGTGCCAGCAGCGGGACAGGGGTCTTTGAAAAACTGTTTTTT
CDR3 protein: CASSGTGVFEKLFF

clone size: .
J gene: TRBJ1-1
V gene: TRBV7-8
D gene: .
CDR3 DNA: TGTGCCAGCAGCTTTTGGGGAGGGGGGGACACTGAAGCTTTCTTT
CDR3 protein: CASSFWGGGDTEAFF

clone size: once
J gene: TRBJ2-1
V gene: TRBV11-3
D gene: TRBD1
CDR3 DNA: TGTGCCAGCAGCCGTCCCAGGGGGGTTACGGGACAGGGGATTCGGGGTGAGCAGTTCTTC
CDR3 protein: CASSRPRGVTGQGIRGEQFF

clone size: once
J gene: TRBJ2-5
V gene: TRBV10-2
D gene: .
CDR3 DNA: TGCGCCAGCAGTGAGTCGGACAGATTGGAGACCCAGTACTTC
CDR3 protein: CASSESDRLETQYF

clone size: .
J gene: TRBJ2-3
V gene: TRBV6-6
D gene: .
CDR3 DNA: TGTGCCAGCAGTCTGCGGGACAGATCCCACTCTAGCACAGATACGCAGTATTTT
CDR3 protein: CASSLRDRSHSSTDTQYF

clone size: once
J gene: TRBJ1-2
V gene: TRBV4-3
D gene: .
CDR3 DNA: TGCGCCAGCAGCCAACAGGGAGGCTATGGCTACACCTTC
CDR3 protein: CASSQQGGYGYTF

clone size: .
J gene: TRBJ2-5
V gene: TRBV5-1
D gene: .
CDR3 DNA: TGCGCCAGCAGCTCCGCGTGGGGGGGCGGAGAGACCCAGTACTTC
CDR3 protein: CASSSAWGGGETQYF

clone size: .
J gene: TRBJ2-1
V gene: TRBV19
D gene: TRBD2
CDR3 DNA: TGTGCCAGTAGTTGGGGACTAGCGAGAAATGAGCAGTTCTTC
CDR3 protein: CASSWGLARNEQFF

clone size: .
J gene: TRBJ1-4
V gene: TRBV27
D gene: .
CDR3 DNA: TGTGCCAGCAGTTTAACACTGGCAGGCATTAATGAAAAACTGTTTTTT
CDR3 protein: CASSLTLAGINEKLFF

clone size: .
J gene: TRBJ1-4
V gene: TRBV5-8
D gene: .
CDR3 DNA: TGTGCCAGCAGCCTAGAAGGGCAGCCGGAGGTTGAAAAACTGTTTTTT
CDR3 protein: CASSLEGQPEVEKLFF

clone size: .
J gene: TRBJ1-5
V gene: TRBV6-2/TRBV6-3
D gene: .
CDR3 DNA: TGTGCCAGCAGTTATGGGTCGAACGGGTATAGCAATCAGCCCCAGCATTTT
CDR3 protein: CASSYGSNGYSNQPQHF

clone size: .
J gene: TRBJ1-5
V gene: TRBV19
D gene: TRBD1
CDR3 DNA: TGTGCCAGTAGTACAACAGGGAGACAGGGGAGCAATCAGCCCCAGCATTTT
CDR3 protein: CASSTTGRQGSNQPQHF

clone size: .
J gene: TRBJ1-5
V gene: TRBV19
D gene: TRBD1
CDR3 DNA: TGTGCCAGTAGTAGGGACAGGGAAGGTCAGCCCCAGCATTTT
CDR3 protein: CASSRDREGQPQHF

clone size: .
J gene: TRBJ2-5
V gene: TRBV7-8
D gene: .
CDR3 DNA: TGTGCCAGCAGCGACCAACGGGAGTTCCAGTACTTC
CDR3 protein: CASSDQREFQYF

clone size: .
J gene: TRBJ1-5
V gene: TRBV15
D gene: .
CDR3 DNA: TGTGCCACCAGCAGAGAGAGATGGAGGGGGCCCCAGCATTTT
CDR3 protein: CATSRERWRGPQHF

clone size: few
J gene: TRBJ1-4
V gene: TRBV4-3
D gene: .
CDR3 DNA: TGCGCCAGCAGCCAAGAGGTTAGGCTGCCCCGGGGGAAACTGTTTTTT
CDR3 protein: CASSQEVRLPRGKLFF

clone size: few
J gene: TRBJ1-2
V gene: TRBV19
D gene: .
CDR3 DNA: TGTGCCAGTAGTACCGACACGCGCCAGGGCTACACCTTC
CDR3 protein: CASSTDTRQGYTF

clone size: .
J gene: TRBJ2-6
V gene: TRBV30
D gene: TRBD1
CDR3 DNA: TGTGCCTGGAGTTTGGACAGGGCTGGGGCCAACGTCCTGACTTTC
CDR3 protein: CAWSLDRAGANVLTF

clone size: .
J gene: TRBJ2-7
V gene: TRBV19
D gene: .
CDR3 DNA: TGTGCCAGTCCTCGCGAGTTGAGGGATAACTCCTACGAGCAGTACTTC
CDR3 protein: CASPRELRDNSYEQYF

clone size: few
J gene: TRBJ1-2
V gene: TRBV4-1
D gene: .
CDR3 DNA: TGCGCCAGCAGCCAAGCTATCGGGGGCTATGGCTACACCTTC
CDR3 protein: CASSQAIGGYGYTF

clone size: .
J gene: TRBJ2-7
V gene: TRBV5-6
D gene: .
CDR3 DNA: TGTGCCAGCAGCTTGGGCGACAGCTTCTACGAGCAGTACTTC
CDR3 protein: CASSLGDSFYEQYF

clone size: .
J gene: TRBJ1-2
V gene: TRBV6-5
D gene: .
CDR3 DNA: TGTGCCAGCAGACCCTCAGGGAACCGCGGCTACACCTTC
CDR3 protein: CASRPSGNRGYTF

clone size: .
J gene: TRBJ2-7
V gene: TRBV7-8
D gene: .
CDR3 DNA: TGTGCCAGCAGCATTGGTCCGGGACACAACTCCTACGAGCAGTACTTC
CDR3 protein: CASSIGPGHNSYEQYF

clone size: .
J gene: TRBJ1-2
V gene: TRBV19
D gene: .
CDR3 DNA: TGTGCCAGTAGTATAGACAGGGGAGCTAACTATGGCTACACCTTC
CDR3 protein: CASSIDRGANYGYTF